Below, 24 T cell receptor beta chains from the same sample are listed, as sequenced in a study of cytomegalovirus exposure and HLA in healthy donors. The study ran its PCR with 60 Vbeta and 13 Jbeta primers. Only in-frame clones appear in the TCRdb table, and some are missing; sequencing was by immunoSEQ multiplex PCR. The table includes roughly 160,000 clones, 70% to 80% detected once. The source material was PBMCs. All receptors come from a young man in good health and CMV-seronegative.

V usage is TRBV5-4 and J usage is TRBJ2-7, with no clear D. CDR1 is SGHNT and CDR2 is YYREEE in the germline V gene (reference sequence). V was pared by 0 bases and J by 3 bases, with 13 bases between. The CDR3 sequence is 15 residues long. The CDR3 nucleotides read TGTGCCAGCAGCTTGGGAGGTCCGGCCCTCTACGAGCAGTACTTC. Protein: CASSLGGPALYEQYF.

This clone appeared a few times. This chain connects TRBV25-1 to TRBJ2-2; 10 bases fit TRBD2. CDR3 length: 18 amino acids. The junction had 13 bases not matched to a gene; V was cut back by 3 bases and J by 6 bases. Germline V lookup: CDR1 MGHDK, CDR2 SYGVNS. CDR3 amino acids: CASSEGLAGVIGAGELFF. For the CDR3, the DNA is TGTGCCAGCAGTGAGGGCCTAGCGGGAGTCATCGGTGCCGGGGAGCTGTTTTTT.

The chain has TRBV13 and TRBJ2-1; 12 bases match TRBD2. This CDR3 contains 16 residues. Germline V gives CDR1 PRHDT, CDR2 FYEKMQ (reference sequence). The V and J ends lost 3 bases and 4 bases, in that order; junction bases with no gene match: 4. CDR3: CASSLGTSGLYNEQFF. As DNA, the CDR3 is TGTGCCAGCAGCTTGGGGACTAGCGGGTTATACAATGAGCAGTTCTTC. The full variable domain, in which reference TRBV13 and TRBJ2-1 provide the parts outside the CDR3, is AAGVIQSPRHLIKEKRETATLKCYPIPRHDTVYWYQQGPGQDPQFLISFYEKMQSDKGSIPDRFSAQQFSDYHSELNMSSLELGDSALYFCASSLGTSGLYNEQFFGPGTRLTVL.

The J gene is TRBJ2-2, the V gene TRBV11-3; D remains unclear. V was shortened by 7 bases and J by 6 bases, with 6 bases between the two germline ends. The CDR3 runs 11 residues. Germline CDR1 reads SGHNT; CDR2 reads YENEEA. CDR3 in amino acids: CASTPPGELFF. CDR3 DNA sequence: TGTGCCAGCACCCCTCCCGGGGAGCTGTTTTTT.

The V and J genes are TRBV2 and TRBJ2-7; 8 positions agree with TRBD1. The germline V gene encodes CDR1 SNHLY and CDR2 FYNNEI. V trimming: 6 bases; J trimming: 1 base; junction bases outside the gene matches: 11. The CDR3 totals 16 residues. The CDR3 nucleotides read TGTGCCAGCAGGGAGACTCCGGGACAGGATTCCTACGAGCAGTACTTC. This codes for CASRETPGQDSYEQYF.

Details on this clone: The junction shows a germline mismatch at one end, possibly a read error. The chain's CDR3 is CASSFDRDVIKGYTF. CDR3 coding DNA: TGTGCTAGCAGCTTCGACAGGGATGTCATAAAAGGCTACACCTTC. The chain uses TRBV7-7 and TRBJ1-2, with TRBD1 identical over 7 bases. The germline gives CDR1 SSHAT, CDR2 FNYEAQ (reference sequence). The CDR3 is 15 residues long.

This chain joins TRBV28 and TRBJ1-2; D might be TRBD1 (6 bases). Germline CDR1 and CDR2: MDHEN and SYDVKM. The ends were cut back, 8 bases at V and 2 bases at J, with 12 bases in the middle. The CDR3 contains 13 residues. This chain's CDR3 is CASAGGANYGYTF. As DNA, the CDR3 is TGTGCCAGCGCTGGGGGCGCGAACTATGGCTACACCTTC.

The DNA of the CDR3 is TGTGCCAGCAGCCAAGCGGTTATCGGCTACGAGCAGTACTTC. Its protein is CASSQAVIGYEQYF. The chain carries TRBV4-2 and TRBJ2-7; D is uncertain. Trimming removed 1 base from V and 3 bases from J, with 10 bases in between. This CDR3 is 14 amino acids long. The germline V gene has CDR1 LGHNA and CDR2 YNFKEQ.

V and J are TRBV9 and TRBJ2-1, with 9 bases fitting TRBD1. This CDR3 is 15 amino acids long. After removal of 9 bases from V and 7 bases from J, the junction contained 14 bases not matched to a gene. The V gene's germline CDR1 is SGDLS and CDR2 YYNGEE. The CDR3 sequence is CATSLGGQGMNEQFF. The CDR3 DNA follows: TGTGCCACCTCTCTGGGGGGACAGGGTATGAATGAGCAGTTCTTC. Full variable domain (remainder filled in from reference TRBV9 and TRBJ2-1): DSGVTQTPKHLITATGQRVTLRCSPRSGDLSVYWYQQSLDQGLQFLIQYYNGEERAKGNILERFSAQQFPDLHSELNLSSLELGDSALYFCATSLGGQGMNEQFFGPGTRLTVL.

V is TRBV28 and J is TRBJ2-5; D is possibly TRBD2 (7 bases). Germline lookup yields CDR1 MDHEN and CDR2 SYDVKM. V was cut by 1 base and J by 2 bases, with 11 bases left in between. This CDR3 spans 15 amino acids. The CDR3: CASSLFGGPQETQYF. In DNA form, the CDR3 reads TGTGCCAGCAGTTTATTCGGGGGGCCTCAAGAGACCCAGTACTTC.

This clone turned up a few times. The chain couples TRBV7-9 to TRBJ2-5, with TRBD2 identical over 7 bases. The CDR3 spans 14 residues. Germline CDR1 SEHNR, CDR2 FQNEAQ (reference sequence). Trimming took 1 base from V and 5 from J; bases not matched to a gene: 4. CDR3 in amino acids: CASSLGGRRETQYF. The DNA of the CDR3 is TGTGCCAGCAGCTTAGGCGGGAGAAGGGAGACCCAGTACTTC.

The chain carries TRBV7-6 and TRBJ1-1; weak D call: TRBD1 (6 bases). Trimming removed 1 base at V and 2 bases at J, with 8 bases between. The CDR3 loop spans 14 amino acids. From germline, CDR1 is SGHVS and CDR2 FNYEAQ. CDR3 amino acids: CASSLGTVNTEAFF. The CDR3 DNA follows: TGTGCCAGCAGCTTAGGGACAGTAAACACTGAAGCTTTCTTT.

This rearrangement joins TRBV15 to TRBJ2-7; TRBD2 might be the D (5 bases). CDR1 LNHNV and CDR2 YYDKDF come from the germline V gene (reference sequence). Between the trimmed V and J ends, which lost 0 bases and 3 bases, there was a span of 12 bases. This CDR3 spans 15 amino acids. The CDR3 sequence is CATSRDRTSGYEQYF. The CDR3 coding sequence is TGTGCCACCAGCAGAGATAGGACTTCGGGCTACGAGCAGTACTTC.

This clone was detected only once. V and J are TRBV19 and TRBJ2-5; 11 bases are shared with TRBD1. Germline V gene data show CDR1 as LNHDA and CDR2 as SQIVND (reference sequence). There are 15 residues in the CDR3. V lost 4 bases, J lost 0 bases, and 1 base stayed unmatched. The DNA of the CDR3 is TGTGCCAGTAGTAGGACAGGGGGCTACCAAGAGACCCAGTACTTC. Protein sequence: CASSRTGGYQETQYF.

The chain couples TRBV4-2 to TRBJ2-5; 9 bases align to TRBD2. CDR1 and CDR2 from the germline V gene are LGHNA and YNFKEQ. The J segment lost 5 bases and the V segment lost 3 bases, leaving 19 bases of the junction unmatched. The CDR3 has 19 residues. CDR3 loop: CASSQGRGQIAGVGETQYF. The CDR3 DNA is TGTGCCAGCAGCCAGGGTCGAGGCCAAATAGCGGGAGTGGGTGAGACCCAGTACTTC.

The V call is TRBV19, the J call TRBJ2-7; D is possibly TRBD2 (6 bases). V dropped 3 bases and J dropped 3 bases, with 15 bases sitting between them. The V gene's germline CDR1 is LNHDA and CDR2 SQIVND (reference sequence). The CDR3 covers 15 residues. CDR3 DNA sequence: TGTGCCAGTAGTATCTCCCCTCAGCGGGTCTACGAGCAGTACTTC. Residues: CASSISPQRVYEQYF.

This sequence joins TRBV15 and TRBJ2-7, with TRBD2 identical over 7 bases. The junction had 8 bases not matched to a gene; V was cut back by 0 bases and J by 0 bases. The CDR3 contains 17 residues. Germline V CDR1 and CDR2: LNHNV, YYDKDF (reference sequence). The CDR3 protein is CATSRDWGGGGSYEQYF. The CDR3 DNA reads TGTGCCACCAGCAGAGATTGGGGGGGTGGAGGCTCCTACGAGCAGTACTTC. The complete variable domain, with remaining parts taken from reference TRBV15 and TRBJ2-7, reads DAMVIQNPRYQVTQFGKPVTLSCSQTLNHNVMYWYQQKSSQAPKLLFHYYDKDFNNEADTPDNFQSRRPNTSFCFLDIRSPGLGDTAMYLCATSRDWGGGGSYEQYFGPGTRLTVT.

Note on this clone: The identical CDR3 is also encoded by other nucleotide sequences in the sample. The rearrangement joins TRBV20-1 to TRBJ2-5; the match to TRBD2 covers 7 bases. CDR1 is DFQATT, CDR2 SNEGSKA, per germline (reference sequence). The ends lost 4 bases at V and 5 bases at J; junction bases unmatched: 1. This CDR3 spans 11 amino acids. CDR3 nucleotides: TGCAGTGCTACCGGGGGGGAGACCCAGTACTTC. This sequence encodes CSATGGETQYF.

The chain combines TRBV7-2 with TRBJ1-6; TRBD1 aligns across 8 bases. This CDR3 spans 14 amino acids. Germline trimming cut 4 bases from V and 8 bases from J; bases unmatched to any gene: 4. Germline lookup yields CDR1 SGHTA and CDR2 FQGNSA. CDR3: CASSWTGTDSPLHF. The CDR3 DNA reads TGTGCCAGCAGCTGGACAGGGACGGATTCACCCCTCCACTTT.

This chain links TRBV30 with TRBJ2-5; TRBD2 agrees at 10 bases. CDR1 is GTSNPN, CDR2 SVGIG, per germline (reference sequence). The J segment lost 2 bases and the V segment lost 6 bases, leaving 9 bases of the junction unmatched. The CDR3 length is 15 residues. The CDR3: CACPRGAGGQETQYF. Here the CDR3 DNA reads TGTGCCTGCCCGCGGGGAGCGGGGGGGCAAGAGACCCAGTACTTC.

The chain employs TRBV25-1 and TRBJ1-2; D might be TRBD1 (5 bases). Germline CDR1 is MGHDK and CDR2 is SYGVNS. This CDR3 is built from 14 residues. Trimming shortened V by 3 bases and J by 3 bases, and 11 bases separated the two germline ends. The CDR3 DNA is TGTGCCAGCAGTGATCCCGGGGGGGACTATGGCTACACCTTC. It translates to CASSDPGGDYGYTF.

The chain recombines TRBV28 with TRBJ1-6; 11 nucleotides agree with TRBD1. The V segment lost 5 bases and the J segment 8 bases; nucleotides outside the gene matches: 5. CDR3 length equals 15 residues. In germline, CDR1 is MDHEN, CDR2 SYDVKM. The CDR3 DNA reads TGTGCCAGCAGTACTCCGGGACAGGGGGATTCACCCCTCCACTTT. This gives the protein CASSTPGQGDSPLHF.

The chain is built from TRBV25-1 and TRBJ1-3; D is perhaps TRBD1 (5 bases). Trimming shortened V by 0 bases and J by 0 bases, and 15 bases separated the two germline ends. This CDR3 has 18 amino acids. Looked up from germline, CDR1 is MGHDK and CDR2 is SYGVNS. DNA for the CDR3: TGTGCCAGCAGTGAATATAAGGGAACAGGAGACTCTGGAAACACCATATATTTT. Protein product: CASSEYKGTGDSGNTIYF.

The chain links TRBV5-6 to TRBJ2-5, with 11 positions matching TRBD2. After removal of 3 bases from V and 1 base from J, the junction contained 5 bases not matched to a gene. Germline CDR1 and CDR2: SGHDT and YYEEEE. The CDR3 runs 16 residues. Written as DNA, the CDR3 is TGTGCCAGCAGCTGGGGACTAGCGGAGATCCAAGAGACCCAGTACTTC. As protein: CASSWGLAEIQETQYF.